One and the same sample provided the 7 T cell receptor beta chains below, sequenced in a study of T cells in women clearing cervical HPV infection. Sequencing used immunoSEQ multiplex PCR; TCRdb keeps in-frame clones, though not all of them. This listing includes some 25,000 clones. Sequences were obtained from blood buffy coat. These TCRs come from a woman aged 18-69 years with a cervical HPV16 infection that either progressed to CIN3+ or cleared (not recorded which).

As for this clone: The junction departs from germline at one end; a sequencing error may be responsible. Coverage ceases 3 residues before the CDR3 finishes, and the germline J gene fills in the end. The sample holds other DNA sequences that translate to the same CDR3. The chain joins TRBV30 to TRBJ1-3; D possibly corresponds to TRBD1 (5 bases). There are 15 residues in the CDR3. The V gene's germline CDR1 is GTSNPN and CDR2 SVGIG (reference sequence). The covered CDR3 bases are TGTGCCTGGAGTCTCACGCAGGGTGTAGGAAACACG. As protein: CAWSLTQGVGNT. The full CDR3 protein is CAWSLTQGVGNTIYF. Based on the CDR3 plus reference TRBV30 and TRBJ1-3, the full variable domain is SQTIHQWPATLVQPVGSPLSLECTVEGTSNPNLYWYRQAAGRGLQLLFYSVGIGQISSEVPQNLSASRPQDRQFILSSKKLLLSDSGFYLCAWSLTQGVGNTIYFGEGSWLTVV.

Points on this clone: The read is 3 residues too short to cover the CDR3 end, so that end is filled in from the germline J gene. This chain connects TRBV18 to TRBJ2-2; 10 bases are shared with TRBD1. The CDR3 sequence is 17 residues long. V lost 1 base and J lost 4; bases outside the gene matches: 6. Looked up from germline, CDR1 is KGHSH and CDR2 is LQKENI. CDR3 bases read: TGTGCCAGCTCACCACTACGGACAGGGGGGAGCACCGGGGAG. It is translated as CASSPLRTGGSTGE. The full CDR3 is CASSPLRTGGSTGELFF. Full variable domain (rest looked up from reference TRBV18 and TRBJ2-2): NAGVMQNPRHLVRRRGQEARLRCSPMKGHSHVYWYRQLPEEGLKFMVYLQKENIIDESGMPKERFSAEFPKEGPSILRIQQVVRGDSAAYFCASSPLRTGGSTGELFFGEGSRLTVL.

Comment on this clone: The read terminates 3 residues ahead of where the CDR3 ends, so the germline J gene completes it. V is TRBV10-3 and J is TRBJ2-5; the match to TRBD1 covers 7 bases. Per the germline V gene, CDR1 is ENHRY and CDR2 is SYGVKD. V lost 7 bases to trimming and J lost 4 bases; unmatched junction nucleotides: 6. The CDR3 sequence is 13 residues long. CDR3 residues: CAINTGAGETQYF. Incomplete CDR3 DNA: TGTGCCATCAACACAGGGGCAGGAGAGACC.

In the case of this clone: From the germline J gene comes the end of the CDR3, since the read stops 3 residues before it. The V call is TRBV2, the J call TRBJ1-2; tentative D call: TRBD1 (5 bases). From germline, CDR1 is SNHLY and CDR2 FYNNEI. The V and J ends lost 7 bases and 2 bases respectively, with 11 bases between them. The CDR3 has 13 amino acids. CDR3 bases read: TGTGCCAGCACTGACAGTTCGAACTATGGC. Protein sequence: CASTDSSNYG. The CDR3 reads in full as CASTDSSNYGYTF.

A remark on this clone: This sample includes further DNA sequences coding for the same CDR3. The CDR3 bases that were read are TGTGCCAGTAGACGGGGACTAAACACCGGGGAG. It encodes CASRRGLNTGE. The entire CDR3 protein is CASRRGLNTGELFF. This sequence joins TRBV19 and TRBJ2-2; 7 nucleotides agree with TRBD2. The read finishes 3 residues shy of the CDR3 end, and the germline J gene is used to complete it. CDR1 is LNHDA and CDR2 is SQIVND in the germline V gene (reference sequence). V dropped 6 bases and J dropped 2; count of bases not matched to a gene: 3. The CDR3 loop spans 14 amino acids.

Remarks on this clone: The CDR3 extends 3 residues past the end of the read, so its final part is completed from the germline J gene. The rearrangement links TRBV19 to TRBJ1-2; D is undetermined. CDR1 is LNHDA and CDR2 is SQIVND in the germline V gene (reference sequence). There are 20 residues in the CDR3. The CDR3 here is CASSIALSPSSGSSTDTYTF. The CDR3 bases that were read are TGTGCCAGTAGTATAGCCCTCTCCCCATCTAGCGGGTCTAGCACAGATACC.

As to this clone: The CDR3 is cut off 3 residues early in the read; its end comes from the germline J gene. The genes are TRBV30 and TRBJ1-5; tentative D call: TRBD1 (6 bases). V lost 2 bases and J lost 7, with 12 bases in between. This CDR3 has 13 residues. CDR1 and CDR2 (germline): GTSNPN, SVGIG (reference sequence). The CDR3 region is CAWSIGGGQPQHF. Partial CDR3 DNA: TGTGCCTGGAGTATAGGGGGGGGCCAGCCC.